The 25 T cell receptor beta chains reported below all come from one sample, sequenced in a study of technical replicates of blood from several donors. The method was immunoSEQ multiplex PCR; TCRdb's version includes in-frame clones alone and lacks a portion of them. This table holds about 81,000 clones, about 81% found once. The sequenced material came from PBMCs. These receptor sequences come from a human donor in good health. Some clones in this sample may be carry-over from other donors' samples.

This rearrangement joins TRBV30 to TRBJ1-2, with TRBD1 identical over 8 bases. Trimming removed 3 bases from V and 4 bases from J; junction bases left unmatched: 7. Germline assignment: CDR1 GTSNPN and CDR2 SVGIG (reference sequence). The CDR3 spans 14 residues. The CDR3 DNA reads TGTGCCTGGAGCAATGGACAGGGTCTCTATGGCTACACCTTC. Protein product: CAWSNGQGLYGYTF.

In regard to this clone: One end of the junction fails to match germline, which may point to a read error. The chain joins TRBV6-4 to TRBJ1-2; perhaps TRBD1 as D (5 bases). Germline values: CDR1 MRHNA, CDR2 SNTAGT. The CDR3 sequence is 15 residues long. The CDR3 is CASSDLGGSQLRGLF. CDR3 coding DNA: TGTGCCAGCAGTGACCTTGGAGGGAGCCAGTTAAGGGGTCTCTTC.

The sample holds a few counts of this clone. The rearrangement joins TRBV5-5 to TRBJ1-1; D is possibly TRBD1 (5 bases). Germline lookup yields CDR1 SGHKS and CDR2 YYEKEE (reference sequence). This CDR3 comprises 14 residues. The V end lost 0 bases, the J end lost 7 bases, and 13 bases lay between the germline ends. Here the CDR3 DNA reads TGTGCCAGCAGCTTGGGGTTCGGGGGTTTTGAAGCTTTCTTT. Its protein is CASSLGFGGFEAFF. The complete variable domain, with remaining parts taken from reference TRBV5-5 and TRBJ1-1, reads DAGVTQSPTHLIKTRGQQVTLRCSPISGHKSVSWYQQVLGQGPQFIFQYYEKEERGRGNFPDRFSARQFPNYSSELNVNALLLGDSALYLCASSLGFGGFEAFFGQGTRLTVV.

The chain employs TRBV7-2 and TRBJ1-1; unclear D gene. Germline-derived CDR1 and CDR2 are SGHTA and FQGNSA. V was cut by 5 bases and J by 1 base, with 8 bases left in between. The CDR3 spans 13 residues. The CDR3 DNA is TGTGCCAGCAGCCAAGGAGAGAACACTGAAGCTTTCTTT. Residues: CASSQGENTEAFF.

The CDR3, as DNA: TGCAGCGTTGAGGAGGGGGCCACTGAAGCTTTCTTT. Encoded protein: CSVEEGATEAFF. The chain links TRBV29-1 to TRBJ1-1, with 7 bases aligning to TRBD1. CDR1 is SQVTM, CDR2 ANQGSEA, per germline. Trimming removed 3 bases from V and 4 bases from J; junction bases left unmatched: 2. This CDR3 is built from 12 residues.

This clone appeared a few times. The gene calls are TRBV6-5 and TRBJ1-1; TRBD1 agrees at 7 bases. The germline gives CDR1 MNHEY, CDR2 SVGAGI. The CDR3 covers 12 residues. V dropped 6 bases and J dropped 7; count of bases not matched to a gene: 5. CDR3 bases: TGTGCCAGCAGGGGGGACAGTAATGAAGCTTTCTTT. This gives the protein CASRGDSNEAFF.

The J gene is TRBJ2-3, the V gene TRBV29-1, with 7 bases aligning to TRBD2. Trimming cost V 5 bases and J 1 base; bases outside gene matches: 12. CDR1 and CDR2 (germline): SQVTM, ANQGSEA. The CDR3 is 16 amino acids. The CDR3 loop is CSVLNSGAGGTDTQYF. In nucleotides, the CDR3 is TGCAGCGTTCTCAACTCCGGGGCGGGGGGCACAGATACGCAGTATTTT.

V is TRBV30 and J is TRBJ1-5, with D possibly being TRBD1 (6 bases). The CDR3 totals 14 residues. Trimming left V 2 bases short and J 1 base short, with 9 bases between. Germline values: CDR1 GTSNPN, CDR2 SVGIG (reference sequence). CDR3 protein: CAWSQGQSNQPQHF. CDR3 coding DNA: TGTGCCTGGAGTCAGGGACAAAGCAATCAGCCCCAGCATTTT.

Regarding this clone: One base away lies a much larger clone, so this may be a sequencing read error. V gene TRBV7-9 combines with J gene TRBJ2-3; tentatively, D is TRBD2 (5 bases). Deletions cut 3 bases from V and 0 bases from J, with 7 bases between. The CDR3 runs to 14 residues. Germline V gives CDR1 SEHNR, CDR2 FQNEAQ (reference sequence). The CDR3 nucleotides read TGTGCCAGCAGCTTCGGCGGGAGCACAGATACGCAGTATTTT. Its translation is CASSFGGSTDTQYF.

The V and J genes are TRBV9 and TRBJ2-2, with TRBD1 identical over 7 bases. Trimming cost V 3 bases and J 6 bases; bases outside gene matches: 8. The CDR3 loop spans 15 amino acids. In germline, CDR1 is SGDLS, CDR2 YYNGEE. CDR3 loop: CASSETGASPGELFF. CDR3 DNA: TGTGCCAGCAGCGAAACAGGGGCCTCCCCCGGGGAGCTGTTTTTT. Full variable domain (outside the CDR3, taken from reference TRBV9 and TRBJ2-2): DSGVTQTPKHLITATGQRVTLRCSPRSGDLSVYWYQQSLDQGLQFLIQYYNGEERAKGNILERFSAQQFPDLHSELNLSSLELGDSALYFCASSETGASPGELFFGEGSRLTVL.

The chain is built from TRBV30 and TRBJ1-2; D might be TRBD1 (5 bases). Germline-derived CDR1 and CDR2 are GTSNPN and SVGIG (reference sequence). Trimming pared 5 bases from V and 5 bases from J, leaving 18 bases between. The CDR3 totals 14 residues. This chain's CDR3 is CAWSPGRASYGYTF. DNA of the CDR3: TGTGCCTGGTCGCCCGGCAGGGCGTCGTATGGCTACACCTTC.

The CDR3 sequence: CASSKGPSNSPLHF. The CDR3 bases are TGTGCCAGCAGCAAGGGGCCGAGCAATTCACCCCTCCACTTT. The rearrangement uses TRBV6-5 and TRBJ1-6; D may be TRBD1 (5 bases). CDR1 MNHEY and CDR2 SVGAGI come from the germline V gene. Trimming removed 6 bases at V and 7 bases at J, with 13 bases between. The CDR3 covers 14 residues.

This chain uses TRBV28 with TRBJ2-2; weak D call: TRBD2 (6 bases). Germline V gene data show CDR1 as MDHEN and CDR2 as SYDVKM. The CDR3 consists of 17 residues. Deletions cut 6 bases from V and 0 bases from J, with 17 bases between. The CDR3 nucleotides are TGTGCCAGCAGCTCTATCATAGCGGCTACGAACACCGGGGAGCTGTTTTTT. It is translated as CASSSIIAATNTGELFF.

The CDR3: CASREGLANVDEQFF. CDR3 coding DNA: TGTGCCAGCAGGGAGGGGCTAGCAAATGTCGATGAGCAGTTCTTC. The V and J genes are TRBV6-5 and TRBJ2-1; D might be TRBD2 (6 bases). V was shortened by 6 bases and J by 8 bases, with 20 bases between the two germline ends. This CDR3 is 15 amino acids long. Germline CDR1 is MNHEY and CDR2 is SVGAGI.

The V gene is TRBV2, the J gene TRBJ2-7; 7 nucleotides match TRBD2. This CDR3 has 14 amino acids. Trimming took 3 bases from V and 2 from J; bases not matched to a gene: 4. The germline gives CDR1 SNHLY, CDR2 FYNNEI. The CDR3 spells CASSEAGDTYEQYF. The DNA of the CDR3 is TGTGCCAGCAGTGAGGCGGGAGACACCTACGAGCAGTACTTC.

The CDR3 sequence is CASSIRRQGGSGGANVLTF. CDR3 in DNA: TGTGCCAGTAGTATAAGGAGACAGGGTGGTTCTGGTGGGGCCAACGTCCTGACTTTC. This chain joins TRBV19 and TRBJ2-6, with TRBD1 identical over 7 bases. The ends lost 2 bases at V and 3 bases at J; junction bases unmatched: 13. Germline loops: CDR1 LNHDA, CDR2 SQIVND (reference sequence). The CDR3 loop spans 19 amino acids.

This chain joins TRBV5-1 and TRBJ1-2; D is uncertain. CDR1 is SGHRS and CDR2 is YFSETQ in the germline V gene. The CDR3 sequence is 16 residues long. The V end lost 4 bases, the J end lost 3 bases, and 19 bases lay between the germline ends. Here the CDR3 DNA reads TGCGCCAGCAGCAATACCGGGTCCCAGATGGACTATGGCTACACCTTC. This encodes CASSNTGSQMDYGYTF.

The CDR3 spells CASSFGRAYEQYF. CDR3 in DNA: TGTGCCAGCAGTTTTGGCAGGGCCTACGAGCAGTACTTC. V is TRBV27 and J is TRBJ2-7, with a tentative D call TRBD1 (5 bases). This CDR3 has 13 amino acids. The germline V gene encodes CDR1 MNHEY and CDR2 SMNVEV (reference sequence). V was cut by 3 bases and J by 2 bases, with 8 bases left in between.

The gene calls are TRBV30 and TRBJ1-5, with D unresolved. V lost 5 bases, J lost 3 bases, and 11 bases lay in between. Germline-derived CDR1 and CDR2 are GTSNPN and SVGIG (reference sequence). The CDR3 extends over 13 amino acids. The CDR3 nucleotides read TGTGCCTGGGGGAGTTGGGACAATCAGCCCCAGCATTTT. The encoded protein is CAWGSWDNQPQHF.

The rearrangement joins TRBV6-5 to TRBJ2-7; D is possibly TRBD2 (6 bases). The V end lost 2 bases, the J end lost 6 bases, and 14 bases lay between the germline ends. The CDR3 loop spans 14 amino acids. In germline, CDR1 is MNHEY, CDR2 SVGAGI. Here the CDR3 DNA reads TGTGCCAGCAGTTACCGGGGGTTAGATGGCGAGCAGTACTTC. Its translation: CASSYRGLDGEQYF.

The gene calls are TRBV7-2 and TRBJ2-1, with 9 bases that match TRBD2. J was trimmed by 7 bases and V by 2 bases; bases with no gene match: 6. CDR3 length: 15 amino acids. Germline lookup yields CDR1 SGHTA and CDR2 FQGNSA. In nucleotides, the CDR3 is TGTGCCAGCAGCTTAAGTTCGGGACTAGCAAATGAGCAGTTCTTC. This codes for CASSLSSGLANEQFF.

The CDR3 nucleotides read TGTGCCTGGAGTCCCTGGACAGGGGTTAGTGAAGCTTTCTTT. Amino acids: CAWSPWTGVSEAFF. The genes are TRBV30 and TRBJ1-1; 9 bases align to TRBD1. Germline V gene data show CDR1 as GTSNPN and CDR2 as SVGIG (reference sequence). The CDR3 is 14 amino acids. Germline trimming cut 2 bases from V and 7 bases from J; bases unmatched to any gene: 8.

This clone has just a few counts. The genes are TRBV4-3 and TRBJ1-2; 7 bases are shared with TRBD1. The V gene's germline CDR1 is LGHNA and CDR2 YSLEER. V lost 3 bases and J lost 10; bases outside the gene matches: 8. The CDR3 loop spans 13 amino acids. The CDR3 region has the DNA TGCGCCAGCAGCCAGGTGACAGGGAAGGACTACACCTTC. It encodes CASSQVTGKDYTF.

V gene TRBV10-2 combines with J gene TRBJ2-7; D uncertain. In germline, CDR1 is WSHSY, CDR2 SAAADI. The CDR3 is 10 residues long. Trimming left V 10 bases short and J 3 bases short, with 7 bases between. The CDR3: CATSDYEQYF. CDR3 nucleotides: TGCGCCACCTCAGACTACGAGCAGTACTTC.

The count of this clone is one. V and J are TRBV19 and TRBJ2-2; 7 bases agree with TRBD1. The germline gives CDR1 LNHDA, CDR2 SQIVND (reference sequence). The CDR3 loop spans 13 amino acids. V dropped 6 bases and J dropped 5; count of bases not matched to a gene: 3. This chain's CDR3 is CASRIQGTGELFF. As DNA, the CDR3 is TGTGCCAGTAGAATACAGGGGACCGGGGAGCTGTTTTTT.